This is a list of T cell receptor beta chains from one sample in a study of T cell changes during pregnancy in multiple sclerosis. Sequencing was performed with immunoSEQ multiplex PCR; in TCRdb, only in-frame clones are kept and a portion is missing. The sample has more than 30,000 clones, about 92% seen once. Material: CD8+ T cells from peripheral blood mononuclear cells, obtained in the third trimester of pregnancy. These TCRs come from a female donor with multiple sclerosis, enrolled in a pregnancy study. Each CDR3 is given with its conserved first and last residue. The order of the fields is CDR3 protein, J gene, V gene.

CDR3 protein: CVSSLIGLGHNNSPLHF; J gene: TRBJ1-6; V gene: TRBV5-6
CDR3 protein: CASSWDRGNTGELFF; J gene: TRBJ2-2; V gene: TRBV19
CDR3 protein: CASSFQNYGYTF; J gene: TRBJ1-2; V gene: TRBV6-5
CDR3 protein: CASSFYISQETQYF; J gene: TRBJ2-5; V gene: TRBV5-6
CDR3 protein: CASGSRGREQFF; J gene: TRBJ2-1; V gene: TRBV25-1
CDR3 protein: CASSSGLAGGLFF; J gene: TRBJ2-1; V gene: TRBV7-6
CDR3 protein: CASSEETGGTTGELFF; J gene: TRBJ2-2; V gene: TRBV10-1
CDR3 protein: CASSVYRHTDTQYF; J gene: TRBJ2-3; V gene: TRBV9
CDR3 protein: CASSPIPSGGNNEQFF; J gene: TRBJ2-1; V gene: TRBV5-1
CDR3 protein: CATTGGYYNEQFF; J gene: TRBJ2-1; V gene: TRBV12-5
CDR3 protein: CASSFTGLTGELFF; J gene: TRBJ2-2; V gene: TRBV27
CDR3 protein: CASSPRGTYEQYF; J gene: TRBJ2-7; V gene: TRBV5-1